The rows below give T cell receptor beta chains drawn from one sample of a study of CD8+CD57+ T cells in acquired aplastic anemia. TCRdb redid the calling of the reads with MiXCR, one entry per CDR3 protein. Among around 400,000 distinct CDR3 sequences listed, around 68% were seen once. Source material: sorted CD4+, CD8+, or CD8+CD57+ T cells (not recorded which) from PBMCs. The origin of the receptors is a human donor in good health, serving as a control. Each CDR3 is given with its conserved first and last residue. Fields, in order: CDR3 length, V gene, CDR3 protein.

16,TRBV25-1,CASSESSTATNEKLFF
15,TRBV12-3/TRBV12-4,CASIHSTGEDIEAFF
16,TRBV7-2,CASSAEDSRGNYGYTF
15,TRBV7-6,CASSLIRDGHNVLTF
13,TRBV7-3,CASSLASGGTQYF
12,TRBV7-3,CASSLGGAPQHF
15,TRBV9,CASSSPLTGTSQLFF
14,TRBV5-5,CASSFGQGGSPLHF
13,TRBV9,CASSQSLESDNYF
11,TRBV7-6,CASSPPYEQKF
15,TRBV10-1,CASSPQGDYNSPLHF
14,TRBV7-2,CASSLAGGVDTQYF
15,TRBV7-8,CATSIQRTENQPQHF
17,TRBV5-1,CASSPQLNWPRSYEQYF
14,TRBV12-3/TRBV12-4,CASRRVGQFDEQFF
15,TRBV2,CASTAGQVHPSEQYF
12,TRBV11-3,CASSMEAGAQYF
15,TRBV10-2,CASSEQAGGTYEQYF